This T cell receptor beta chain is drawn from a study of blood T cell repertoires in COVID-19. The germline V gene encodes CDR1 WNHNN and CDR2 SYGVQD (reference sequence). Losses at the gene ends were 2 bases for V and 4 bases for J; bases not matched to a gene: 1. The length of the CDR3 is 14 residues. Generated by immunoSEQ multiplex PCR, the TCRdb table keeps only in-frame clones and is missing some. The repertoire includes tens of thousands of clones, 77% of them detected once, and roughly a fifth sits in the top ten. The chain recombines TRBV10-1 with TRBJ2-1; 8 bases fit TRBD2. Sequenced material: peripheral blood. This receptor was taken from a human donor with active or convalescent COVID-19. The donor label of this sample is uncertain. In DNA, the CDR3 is TGCGCCAGCAGTGAGGCTAGCGGGTACAATGAGCAGTTCTTC. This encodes CASSEASGYNEQFF.